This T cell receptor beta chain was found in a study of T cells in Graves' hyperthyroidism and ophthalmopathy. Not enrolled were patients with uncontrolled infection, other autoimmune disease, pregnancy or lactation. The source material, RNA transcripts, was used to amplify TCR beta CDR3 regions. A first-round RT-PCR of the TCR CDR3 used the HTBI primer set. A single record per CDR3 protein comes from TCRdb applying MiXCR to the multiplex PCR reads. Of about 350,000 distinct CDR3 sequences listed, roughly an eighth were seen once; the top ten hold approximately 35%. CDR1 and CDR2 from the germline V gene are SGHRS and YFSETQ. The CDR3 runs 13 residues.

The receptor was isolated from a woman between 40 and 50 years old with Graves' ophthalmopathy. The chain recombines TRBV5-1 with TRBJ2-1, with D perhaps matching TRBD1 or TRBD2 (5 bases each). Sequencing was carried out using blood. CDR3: CPGDGRLYNEQFF. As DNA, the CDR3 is TGCCCCGGGGACGGACGACTATACAATGAGCAGTTCTTC. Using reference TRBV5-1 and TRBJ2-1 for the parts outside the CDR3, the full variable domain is KAGVTQTPRYLIKTRGQQVTLSCSPISGHRSVSWYQQTPGQGLQFLFEYFSETQRNKGNFPGRFSGRQFSNSRSEMNVSTLELGDSALYLCPGDGRLYNEQFFGPGTRLTVL.